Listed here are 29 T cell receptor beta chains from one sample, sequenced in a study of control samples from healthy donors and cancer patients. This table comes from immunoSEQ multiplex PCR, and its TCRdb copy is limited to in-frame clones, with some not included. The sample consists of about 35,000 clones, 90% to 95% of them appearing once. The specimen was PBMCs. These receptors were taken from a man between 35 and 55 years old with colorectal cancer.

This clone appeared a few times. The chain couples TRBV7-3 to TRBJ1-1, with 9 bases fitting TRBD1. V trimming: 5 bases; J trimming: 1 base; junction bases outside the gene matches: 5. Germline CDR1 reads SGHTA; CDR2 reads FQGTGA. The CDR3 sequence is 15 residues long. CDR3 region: CASSPGDRENTEAFF. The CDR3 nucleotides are TGTGCCAGCAGCCCGGGGGACAGGGAGAACACTGAAGCTTTCTTT.

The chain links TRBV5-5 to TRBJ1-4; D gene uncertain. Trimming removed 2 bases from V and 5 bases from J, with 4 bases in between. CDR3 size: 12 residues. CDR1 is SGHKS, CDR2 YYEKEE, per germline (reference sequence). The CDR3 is CASSFLNEKLFF. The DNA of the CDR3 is TGTGCCAGCAGCTTTTTGAATGAAAAACTGTTTTTT.

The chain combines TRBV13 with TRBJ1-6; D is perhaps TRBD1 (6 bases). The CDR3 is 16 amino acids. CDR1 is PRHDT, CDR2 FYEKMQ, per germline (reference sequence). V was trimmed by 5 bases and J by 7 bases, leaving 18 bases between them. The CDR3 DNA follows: TGTGCCAGCAGCCTCAAGTCCGGACAGAGGAATTCACCCCTCCACTTT. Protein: CASSLKSGQRNSPLHF.

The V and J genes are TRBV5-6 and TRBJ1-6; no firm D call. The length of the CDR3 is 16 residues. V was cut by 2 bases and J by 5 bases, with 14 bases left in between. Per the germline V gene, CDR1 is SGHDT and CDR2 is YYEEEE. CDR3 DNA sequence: TGTGCCAGCAGCTTCCGGAAGACGGCCCATAATTCACCCCTCCACTTT. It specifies CASSFRKTAHNSPLHF.

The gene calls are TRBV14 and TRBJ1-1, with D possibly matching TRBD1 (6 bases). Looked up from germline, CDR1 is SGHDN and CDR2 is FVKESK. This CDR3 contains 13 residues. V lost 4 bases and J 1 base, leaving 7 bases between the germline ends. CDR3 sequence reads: CASSRQENTEAFF. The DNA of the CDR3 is TGTGCCAGCAGCCGACAGGAGAACACTGAAGCTTTCTTT.

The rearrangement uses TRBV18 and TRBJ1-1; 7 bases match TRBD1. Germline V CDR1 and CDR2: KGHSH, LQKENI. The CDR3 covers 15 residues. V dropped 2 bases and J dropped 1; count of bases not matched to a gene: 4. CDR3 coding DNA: TGTGCCAGCTCACCATATGACAGGGCGAACACTGAAGCTTTCTTT. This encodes CASSPYDRANTEAFF.

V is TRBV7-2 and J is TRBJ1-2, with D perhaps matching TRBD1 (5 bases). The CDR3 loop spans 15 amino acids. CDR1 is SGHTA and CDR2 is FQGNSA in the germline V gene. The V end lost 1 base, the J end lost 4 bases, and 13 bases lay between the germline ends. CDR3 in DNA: TGTGCCAGCAGCTTAGGTGAAGGGGTGCGCTATGGCTACACCTTC. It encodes CASSLGEGVRYGYTF.

CDR3 region: CASSLSGGAIPGELFF. CDR3 DNA sequence: TGTGCCAGCAGTCTAAGCGGGGGGGCAATTCCTGGGGAGCTGTTTTTT. The chain has TRBV7-7 and TRBJ2-2, with TRBD2 matching 10 bases. Germline trimming cut 6 bases from V and 8 bases from J; bases unmatched to any gene: 12. This CDR3 spans 16 amino acids. The germline V gene has CDR1 SSHAT and CDR2 FNYEAQ (reference sequence).

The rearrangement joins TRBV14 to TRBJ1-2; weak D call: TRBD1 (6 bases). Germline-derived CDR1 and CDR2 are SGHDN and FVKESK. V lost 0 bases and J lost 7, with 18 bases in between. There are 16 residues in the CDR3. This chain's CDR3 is CASSQDPDRKRGGYTF. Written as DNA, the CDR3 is TGTGCCAGCAGCCAAGACCCCGACAGGAAAAGGGGTGGCTACACCTTC.

The DNA of the CDR3 is TGTGCCAGCAGCCCCCGGGGTAGCGGGGGGGGCGAGCAGTACTTC. Encoded protein: CASSPRGSGGGEQYF. V gene TRBV14 combines with J gene TRBJ2-7, with 11 nucleotides matching TRBD2. The CDR3 is made up of 15 amino acids. Germline V gene data show CDR1 as SGHDN and CDR2 as FVKESK. V trimming: 4 bases; J trimming: 6 bases; junction bases outside the gene matches: 8.

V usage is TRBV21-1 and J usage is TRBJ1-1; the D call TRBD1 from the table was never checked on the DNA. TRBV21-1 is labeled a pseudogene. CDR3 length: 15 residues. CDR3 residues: CAQGRGIGVNTEAFF. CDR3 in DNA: TGTGCCCAGGGAAGGGGGATCGGTGTGAACACTGAAGCTTTCTTT.

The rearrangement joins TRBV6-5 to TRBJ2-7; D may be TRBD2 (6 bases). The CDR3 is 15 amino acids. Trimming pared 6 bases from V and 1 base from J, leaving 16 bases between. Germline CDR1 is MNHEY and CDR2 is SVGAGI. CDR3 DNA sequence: TGTGCCAGCAGGCCGGGAGAATCGGCTTCCTACGAGCAGTACTTC. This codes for CASRPGESASYEQYF.

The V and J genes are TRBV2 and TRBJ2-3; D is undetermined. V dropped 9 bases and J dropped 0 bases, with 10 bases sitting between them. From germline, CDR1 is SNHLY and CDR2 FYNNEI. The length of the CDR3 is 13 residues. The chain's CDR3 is CARSTSSTDTQYF. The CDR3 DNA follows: TGTGCCAGGTCTACCTCTAGCACAGATACGCAGTATTTT.

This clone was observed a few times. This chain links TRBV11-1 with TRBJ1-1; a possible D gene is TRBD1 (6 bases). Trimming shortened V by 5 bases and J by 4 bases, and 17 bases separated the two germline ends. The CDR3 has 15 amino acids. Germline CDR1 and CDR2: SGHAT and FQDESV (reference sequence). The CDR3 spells CASSAQTGVGTEAFF. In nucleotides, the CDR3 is TGTGCCAGCAGCGCACAGACAGGCGTTGGCACTGAAGCTTTCTTT.

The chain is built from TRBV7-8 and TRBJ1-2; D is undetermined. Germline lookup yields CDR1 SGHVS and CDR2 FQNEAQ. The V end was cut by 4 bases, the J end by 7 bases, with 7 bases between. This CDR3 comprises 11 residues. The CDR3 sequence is CASSSPGGYTF. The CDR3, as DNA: TGTGCCAGCAGCTCCCCCGGTGGCTACACCTTC. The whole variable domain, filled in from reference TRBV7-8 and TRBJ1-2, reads GAGVSQSPRYKVAKRGQDVALRCDPISGHVSLFWYQQALGQGPEFLTYFQNEAQLDKSGLPSDRFFAERPEGSVSTLKIQRTQQEDSAVYLCASSSPGGYTFGSGTRLTVV.

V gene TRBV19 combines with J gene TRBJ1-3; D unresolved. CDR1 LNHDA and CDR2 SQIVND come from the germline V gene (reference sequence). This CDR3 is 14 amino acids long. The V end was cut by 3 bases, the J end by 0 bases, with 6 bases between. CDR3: CASSIGVSGNTIYF. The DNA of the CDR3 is TGTGCCAGTAGTATCGGAGTCTCTGGAAACACCATATATTTT.

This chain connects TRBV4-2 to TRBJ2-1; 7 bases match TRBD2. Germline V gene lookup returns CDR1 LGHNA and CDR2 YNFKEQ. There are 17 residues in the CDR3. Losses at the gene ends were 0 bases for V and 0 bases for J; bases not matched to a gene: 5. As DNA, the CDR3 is TGTGCCAGCAGCCAAGATCTTGGCGGGAGCTCCTACAATGAGCAGTTCTTC. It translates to CASSQDLGGSSYNEQFF.

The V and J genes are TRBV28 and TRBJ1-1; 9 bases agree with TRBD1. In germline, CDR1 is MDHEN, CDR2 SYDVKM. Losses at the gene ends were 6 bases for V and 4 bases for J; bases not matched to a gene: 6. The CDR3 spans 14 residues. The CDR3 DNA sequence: TGTGCCAGCAGACAACAGGGGGCGGGCACTGAAGCTTTCTTT. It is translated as CASRQQGAGTEAFF.

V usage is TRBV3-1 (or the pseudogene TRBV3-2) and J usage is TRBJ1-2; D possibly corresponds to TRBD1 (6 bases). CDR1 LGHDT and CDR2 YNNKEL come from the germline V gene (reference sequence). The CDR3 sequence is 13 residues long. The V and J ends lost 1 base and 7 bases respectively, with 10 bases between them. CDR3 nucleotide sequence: TGTGCCAGCAGCCAAGGGACCAGGGGTGGCTACACCTTC. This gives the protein CASSQGTRGGYTF.

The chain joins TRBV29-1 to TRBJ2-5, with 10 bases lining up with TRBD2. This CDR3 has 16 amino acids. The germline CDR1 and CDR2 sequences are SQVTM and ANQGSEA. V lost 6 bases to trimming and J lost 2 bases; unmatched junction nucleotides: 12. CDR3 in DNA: TGCAGCGTCCTCGGGTCTACTAGCGGGGCACAAGAGACCCAGTACTTC. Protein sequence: CSVLGSTSGAQETQYF.

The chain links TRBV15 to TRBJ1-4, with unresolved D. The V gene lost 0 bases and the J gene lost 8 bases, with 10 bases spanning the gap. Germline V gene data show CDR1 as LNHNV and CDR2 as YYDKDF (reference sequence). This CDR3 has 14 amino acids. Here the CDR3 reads CATSRERLGEKLFF. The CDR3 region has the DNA TGTGCCACCAGCAGAGAGCGGCTTGGCGAAAAACTGTTTTTT.

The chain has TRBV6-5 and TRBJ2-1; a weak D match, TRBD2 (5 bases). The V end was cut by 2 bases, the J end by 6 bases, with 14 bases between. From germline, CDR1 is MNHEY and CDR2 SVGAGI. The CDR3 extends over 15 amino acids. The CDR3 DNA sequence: TGTGCCAGCAGTTACAAGCGACTAAAACGCAATGAGCAGTTCTTC. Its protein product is CASSYKRLKRNEQFF.

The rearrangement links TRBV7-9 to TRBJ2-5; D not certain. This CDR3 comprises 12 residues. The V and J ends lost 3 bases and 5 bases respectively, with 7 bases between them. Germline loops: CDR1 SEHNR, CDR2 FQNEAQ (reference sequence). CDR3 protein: CASSFGAETQYF. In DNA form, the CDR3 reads TGTGCCAGCAGCTTCGGCGCGGAGACCCAGTACTTC.

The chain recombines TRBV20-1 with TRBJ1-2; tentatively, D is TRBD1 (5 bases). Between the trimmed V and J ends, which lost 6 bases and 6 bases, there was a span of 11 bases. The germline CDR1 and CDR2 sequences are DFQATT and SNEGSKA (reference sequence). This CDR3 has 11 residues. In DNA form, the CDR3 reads TGCAGTGCCACCCTACAGGATGGCTACACCTTC. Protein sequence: CSATLQDGYTF.

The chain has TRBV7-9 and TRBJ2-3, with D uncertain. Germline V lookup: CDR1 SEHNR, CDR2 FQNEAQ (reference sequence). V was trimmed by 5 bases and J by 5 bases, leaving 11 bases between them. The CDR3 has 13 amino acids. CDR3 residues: CASSPPSGDTQYF. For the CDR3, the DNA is TGTGCCAGCAGCCCCCCGTCGGGAGATACGCAGTATTTT.

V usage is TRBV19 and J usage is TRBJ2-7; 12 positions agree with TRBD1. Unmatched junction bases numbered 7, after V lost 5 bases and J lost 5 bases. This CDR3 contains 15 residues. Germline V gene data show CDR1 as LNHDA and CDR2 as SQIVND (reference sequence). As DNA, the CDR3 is TGTGCCAGTAGTCCCGGGACAGGGGGCACCCACGAGCAGTACTTC. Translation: CASSPGTGGTHEQYF.

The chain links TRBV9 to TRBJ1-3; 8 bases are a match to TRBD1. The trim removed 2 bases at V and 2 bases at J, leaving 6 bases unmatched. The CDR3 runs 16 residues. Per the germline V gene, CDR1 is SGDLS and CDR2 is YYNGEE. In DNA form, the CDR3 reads TGTGCCAGCAGCGTCTCGGGACAGGCGCCTGGAAACACCATATATTTT. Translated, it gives CASSVSGQAPGNTIYF.

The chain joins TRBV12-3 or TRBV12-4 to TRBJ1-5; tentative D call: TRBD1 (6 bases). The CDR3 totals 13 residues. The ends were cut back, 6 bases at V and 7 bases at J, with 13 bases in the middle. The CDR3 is CASREGGQQPQHF. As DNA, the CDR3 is TGTGCCAGCAGGGAGGGGGGTCAACAGCCCCAGCATTTT.

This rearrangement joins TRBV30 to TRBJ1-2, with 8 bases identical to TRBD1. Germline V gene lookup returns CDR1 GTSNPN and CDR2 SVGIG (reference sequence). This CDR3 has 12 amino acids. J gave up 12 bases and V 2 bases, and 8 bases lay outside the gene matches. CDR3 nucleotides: TGTGCCTGGAGTCCCCACCTGACAGGGGACACCTTC. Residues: CAWSPHLTGDTF.